The 26 T cell receptor beta chains below all came from one sample that was sequenced in a study of T-cell reconstitution after alpha-beta-depleted transplantation in children (dated by TCRdb to the mid-2010s). The sample's treatment or condition label, in plain terms: allogeneic hematopoietic cell transplantation with graft depleted of TCRalphabeta T cells and CD19 B cells. Library preparation used PCR. TCRdb shows the sequencer as Illumina HiSeq 2500. Molecular barcoding was employed in the preparation of TCR libraries, with unique molecular identifiers being used to normalize TCRbeta repertoire quantification. TCRdb cleaned the public reads at Q25 with fastp, built clones with MiXCR and kept in-frame beta chains. Duplicate CDR3 protein sequences are folded into a single record with the most common DNA and genes. The sample profile shows about a million distinct CDR3 sequences; 25% to 30% of them were found once. In total, the top ten clones hold about 28% of the sample.

The material was PBMCs, mostly from graft donor cells, obtained 360 days after TCRalphabeta/CD19-depleted stem cell transplant. The receptor source for this set is a boy younger than two who had a stem cell transplant for SCID, so the T cells may come from the graft donor.

CDR3 loop: CASSQRKRGSEAPDTQYF. CDR3 nucleotides: TGCGCCAGCAGCCAACGAAAAAGGGGGAGTGAGGCCCCAGATACGCAGTATTTT. The chain has TRBV5-1 and TRBJ2-3; D might be TRBD1 (6 bases). Germline loops: CDR1 SGHRS, CDR2 YFSETQ. Deletions cut 4 bases from V and 4 bases from J, with 25 bases between. The CDR3 covers 18 residues. Full variable domain (remainder filled in from reference TRBV5-1 and TRBJ2-3): KAGVTQTPRYLIKTRGQQVTLSCSPISGHRSVSWYQQTPGQGLQFLFEYFSETQRNKGNFPGRFSGRQFSNSRSEMNVSTLELGDSALYLCASSQRKRGSEAPDTQYFGPGTRLTVL.

The chain uses TRBV2 and TRBJ2-5; no reliable D call. The CDR3 loop spans 14 amino acids. Germline lookup yields CDR1 SNHLY and CDR2 FYNNEI. The V end was cut by 4 bases, the J end by 2 bases, with 11 bases between. Here the CDR3 DNA reads TGTGCCAGCAGTGTCCTGCCAGATCAAGAGACCCAGTACTTC. It codes for CASSVLPDQETQYF.

The genes are TRBV2 and TRBJ2-2; TRBD2 might be the D (6 bases). The CDR3 loop spans 16 amino acids. V was pared by 9 bases and J by 0 bases, with 17 bases between. Germline V gene data show CDR1 as SNHLY and CDR2 as FYNNEI. The CDR3 is CARGTSTGANTGELFF. The CDR3 DNA follows: TGTGCCAGGGGGACTTCCACTGGGGCGAACACCGGGGAGCTGTTTTTT.

This clonotype was seen a handful of times. This sequence joins TRBV5-6 and TRBJ2-7; D perhaps matches TRBD2 (5 bases). Germline CDR1 and CDR2: SGHDT and YYEEEE. V was clipped by 4 bases and J by 5 bases, with 13 bases between them. The CDR3 spans 13 residues. CDR3 amino acids: CASSPGLSHEQYF. The CDR3 nucleotides are TGTGCCAGCAGCCCAGGACTGAGCCACGAGCAGTACTTC. Complete variable domain (other parts from reference TRBV5-6 and TRBJ2-7): DAGVTQSPTHLIKTRGQQVTLRCSPKSGHDTVSWYQQALGQGPQFIFQYYEEEERQRGNFPDRFSGHQFPNYSSELNVNALLLGDSALYLCASSPGLSHEQYFGPGTRLTVT.

In this sample, this clonotype turned up once. The CDR3 does not close with the conserved phenylalanine or tryptophan, likely indicating a read error. The J gene is TRBJ1-6, the V gene TRBV7-9, with 10 bases lining up with TRBD1. CDR3 size: 15 residues. From germline, CDR1 is SEHNR and CDR2 FQNEAQ (reference sequence). V was clipped by 5 bases and J by 7 bases; unmatched bases: 5. The CDR3 coding sequence is TGTGCCAGCAGCCCGGCGGGACAGGGGAATTCACCCCTCCACTAT. It is translated as CASSPAGQGNSPLHY.

The chain is built from TRBV7-2 and TRBJ1-6, with D unresolved. Trimming removed 8 bases from V and 10 bases from J, with 18 bases in between. CDR1 is SGHTA and CDR2 is FQGNSA in the germline V gene. The CDR3 runs 14 residues. CDR3 sequence reads: CASALAGLVSPLHF. In DNA, the CDR3 is TGTGCCAGCGCTTTAGCGGGGTTGGTCTCACCCCTCCACTTT.

The CDR3 loop reads CASSDKVAGSKNIQYF. Here the CDR3 DNA reads TGTGCCAGCAGTGATAAGGTTGCAGGTTCCAAAAACATTCAGTACTTC. The rearrangement joins TRBV2 to TRBJ2-4; D is unclear. CDR1 and CDR2 (germline): SNHLY, FYNNEI. Trimming cost V 3 bases and J 2 bases, with 14 bases left between them. CDR3 length: 16 residues.

CDR3 sequence reads: CSAAGTGNFFGSGNTIYF. The CDR3 DNA is TGCAGTGCCGCCGGGACAGGGAATTTTTTCGGCTCTGGAAACACCATATATTTT. This rearrangement joins TRBV20-1 to TRBJ1-3; TRBD1 matches 9 bases. The CDR3 consists of 18 residues. The germline V gene has CDR1 DFQATT and CDR2 SNEGSKA (reference sequence). V lost 6 bases to trimming and J lost 0 bases; unmatched junction nucleotides: 15.

This chain connects TRBV4-3 to TRBJ1-2; D call uncertain. The CDR3 sequence is 15 residues long. CDR1 LGHNA and CDR2 YSLEER come from the germline V gene. Trimming shortened V by 3 bases and J by 3 bases, and 14 bases separated the two germline ends. DNA of the CDR3: TGCGCCAGCAGCCATTTTTTTGTGAAGTACTATGGCTACACCTTC. Its translation: CASSHFFVKYYGYTF.

V gene TRBV10-3 combines with J gene TRBJ2-3; 7 bases are a match to TRBD1. Germline CDR1 ENHRY, CDR2 SYGVKD. The CDR3 has 14 amino acids. V was pared by 5 bases and J by 1 base, with 3 bases of the junction left unmatched. The CDR3 DNA is TGTGCCATCAGTAGACAGGGTGGCACAGATACGCAGTATTTT. Its protein product is CAISRQGGTDTQYF.

V gene TRBV28 combines with J gene TRBJ2-5, with D perhaps matching TRBD1 (5 bases). The CDR3 length is 14 residues. Trimming removed 6 bases from V and 1 base from J, with 12 bases in between. Germline CDR1 is MDHEN and CDR2 is SYDVKM. This chain's CDR3 is CASSLQQVQETQYF. CDR3 DNA sequence: TGTGCCAGCAGCCTCCAACAGGTCCAAGAGACCCAGTACTTC. Filled out from reference TRBV28 and TRBJ2-5, the complete variable domain reads DVKVTQSSRYLVKRTGEKVFLECVQDMDHENMFWYRQDPGLGLRLIYFSYDVKMKEKGDIPEGYSVSREKKERFSLILESASTNQTSMYLCASSLQQVQETQYFGPGTRLLVL.

This clonotype occurred a few times. The chain is built from TRBV29-1 and TRBJ2-7; the match to TRBD2 covers 14 bases. Germline V gene data show CDR1 as SQVTM and CDR2 as ANQGSEA. The CDR3 is made up of 15 amino acids. The V and J ends lost 7 bases and 2 bases, in that order; junction bases with no gene match: 7. The CDR3 DNA reads as TGCAGCGCCGGGACTAGCGGGGGTCCACCCTACGAGCAGTACTTC. It is translated as CSAGTSGGPPYEQYF.

This clonotype occurred a few times. This chain connects TRBV2 to TRBJ2-1; 10 bases are a match to TRBD1. Germline V CDR1 and CDR2: SNHLY, FYNNEI. The CDR3 runs to 15 residues. Trimming removed 9 bases from V and 5 bases from J; junction bases left unmatched: 10. This chain's CDR3 is CARGGGQGTHNEQFF. The CDR3 DNA reads TGTGCCAGGGGGGGGGGACAGGGGACACACAATGAGCAGTTCTTC.

The rearrangement links TRBV9 to TRBJ1-5, with a possible D match to TRBD1 (6 bases). The germline CDR1 and CDR2 sequences are SGDLS and YYNGEE. The CDR3 spans 13 residues. The ends were cut back, 0 bases at V and 6 bases at J, with 7 bases in the middle. Here the CDR3 DNA reads TGTGCCAGCAGCGTAGAACAGGGTCAGCCCCAGCATTTT. As protein: CASSVEQGQPQHF.

As regards this clonotype: Given a much more abundant clone one base away, this may be a read error. The chain carries TRBV12-3 or TRBV12-4 and TRBJ2-1; TRBD2 is a possible D gene (5 bases). Trimming left V 3 bases short and J 3 bases short, with 6 bases between. The CDR3 is 13 amino acids. The CDR3 loop reads CASSFGNYNEQFF. CDR3 bases: TGTGCCAGCAGTTTCGGGAACTACAATGAGCAGTTCTTC.

V usage is TRBV10-3 and J usage is TRBJ2-3; D is ambiguous. CDR3 length: 16 amino acids. Trimming took off 0 bases at V and 0 bases at J, with 10 bases between the two ends. Germline loops: CDR1 ENHRY, CDR2 SYGVKD. The CDR3, as DNA: TGTGCCATCAGTGAGTCCCAAGTTCGCAGCACAGATACGCAGTATTTT. This codes for CAISESQVRSTDTQYF.

In this sample, this clonotype turned up a few times. The V and J genes are TRBV7-3 and TRBJ2-1, with 9 positions matching TRBD2. This CDR3 region has 15 residues. Per the germline V gene, CDR1 is SGHTA and CDR2 is FQGTGA. The J segment lost 4 bases and the V segment lost 5 bases, leaving 6 bases of the junction unmatched. CDR3 nucleotides: TGTGCCAGCAGCATTAGCGGGGGAGGATACAATGAGCAGTTCTTC. This gives the protein CASSISGGGYNEQFF.

This clonotype was counted only a few times. The chain couples TRBV10-3 to TRBJ2-1; the match to TRBD2 covers 8 bases. The CDR3 covers 15 residues. Trimming cost V 2 bases and J 3 bases; bases outside gene matches: 3. Per the germline V gene, CDR1 is ENHRY and CDR2 is SYGVKD. The CDR3 DNA sequence: TGTGCCATCAGTGAGATAGCGGGGCGCTACAATGAGCAGTTCTTC. Its translation is CAISEIAGRYNEQFF.

The rearrangement joins TRBV5-1 to TRBJ2-1; D possibly corresponds to TRBD2 (6 bases). Germline-derived CDR1 and CDR2 are SGHRS and YFSETQ. CDR3 length: 15 amino acids. V was cut by 0 bases and J by 6 bases, with 13 bases left in between. The chain's CDR3 is CASSLAGGDSNEQFF. The CDR3 nucleotides are TGCGCCAGCAGCTTGGCCGGCGGGGATAGCAATGAGCAGTTCTTC.

This clonotype was found a few times. The J gene is TRBJ2-1, the V gene TRBV6-5, with unresolved D. V was shortened by 7 bases and J by 0 bases, with 16 bases between the two germline ends. This CDR3 has 16 residues. Germline V gene data show CDR1 as MNHEY and CDR2 as SVGAGI. DNA of the CDR3: TGTGCCAGCACATTACTTCGGGCCCCCTCCTACAATGAGCAGTTCTTC. Residues: CASTLLRAPSYNEQFF.

This sequence joins TRBV5-5 and TRBJ2-5; 7 nucleotides match TRBD2. CDR3 length: 16 amino acids. V shed 4 bases and J 4 bases; nucleotides not matched to a gene: 13. Germline CDR1 is SGHKS and CDR2 is YYEKEE (reference sequence). CDR3 region: CASSLAPKTGGETQYF. In DNA form, the CDR3 reads TGTGCCAGCAGCCTCGCACCCAAGACGGGGGGAGAGACCCAGTACTTC.

About this clonotype itself: Germline is not matched at one junction end, which may reflect a read error. V and J are TRBV7-2 and TRBJ2-7, with unresolved D. The CDR3 sequence is 15 residues long. CDR1 SGHTA and CDR2 FQGNSA come from the germline V gene. In DNA, the CDR3 is TGTGCCAGCAGCCGTCAGAGGCCGATCTCCTACGGGCAGTACTTC. Amino acids: CASSRQRPISYGQYF.

This clonotype was counted only a few times. The chain employs TRBV28 and TRBJ1-1; D remains unclear. Germline CDR1 is MDHEN and CDR2 is SYDVKM. V gave up 2 bases and J gave up 4 bases, with 17 bases separating them. This CDR3 has 16 residues. The CDR3 loop reads CASSLGGNGRGTEAFF. DNA for the CDR3: TGTGCCAGCAGTTTAGGCGGCAACGGTCGAGGCACTGAAGCTTTCTTT.

The chain uses TRBV4-1 and TRBJ1-2, with D possibly being TRBD1 (5 bases). The CDR3 covers 15 residues. CDR1 and CDR2 (germline): MGHRA, YSYEKL. V lost 1 base and J 6 bases, leaving 15 bases between the germline ends. The CDR3 DNA sequence: TGCGCCAGCAGCCAAGTATTCGGGGGTTACGATGGCTACACCTTC. Translating gives CASSQVFGGYDGYTF.

V and J are TRBV12-3 or TRBV12-4 and TRBJ2-1; D unclear. The germline V and J ends were trimmed by 8 bases and 3 bases, with 11 bases remaining between them. The CDR3 is made up of 13 amino acids. This CDR3 reads CASRVVDYNEQFF. CDR3 nucleotides: TGTGCCAGCCGGGTGGTGGACTACAATGAGCAGTTCTTC.

This chain connects TRBV4-1 to TRBJ1-2; 8 bases are a match to TRBD1. The CDR3 totals 16 residues. The germline gives CDR1 MGHRA, CDR2 YSYEKL. V lost 4 bases to trimming and J lost 8 bases; unmatched junction nucleotides: 15. The CDR3 spells CASSPGGAGTGIGYTF. Here the CDR3 DNA reads TGCGCCAGCAGCCCCGGAGGGGCCGGGACAGGAATCGGCTACACCTTC.